In this sample, the clone carrying this TCR beta chain turned up a few times. Its cognate antigen is unknown. The V end lost 2 bases, the J end lost 4 bases, and 9 bases lay between the germline ends. The CDR3 consists of 13 residues. CDR1 and CDR2 (germline): LNHNV, YYDKDF (reference sequence). Autoimmune disease history or systemic immunosuppression barred patients. This table comes from immunoSEQ multiplex PCR, and its TCRdb copy is limited to in-frame clones, with some not included. The profile shows roughly 48,000 clones, about 85% of them singletons. This record belongs to a study of OX40 agonist ivuxolimab in advanced cancers. Looking at the study overall: Allowance was made for prior anti-PD-1, anti-PD-L1 or anti-CTLA-4 therapy, and 40% to 45% had some. Study findings and constraints: Partial responders treated at 0.1-3.0 mg/kg exhibited clonal expansion among the lowest measured. Specificity for antigen went undetermined in the expanded peripheral T cells.

This chain connects TRBV15 to TRBJ2-7; D is perhaps TRBD1 (6 bases). This specimen was CD4+ or CD8+ T cells sorted from blood, taken in a trial of the OX40 agonist ivuxolimab. The TCR comes from an adult with an advanced solid tumor such as melanoma, head and neck, liver or kidney cancer. CDR3 nucleotides: TGTGCCACCAGCAGACTGACAGGTTACGAGCAGTACTTC. It translates to CATSRLTGYEQYF. The complete variable domain, with remaining parts taken from reference TRBV15 and TRBJ2-7, reads DAMVIQNPRYQVTQFGKPVTLSCSQTLNHNVMYWYQQKSSQAPKLLFHYYDKDFNNEADTPDNFQSRRPNTSFCFLDIRSPGLGDTAMYLCATSRLTGYEQYFGPGTRLTVT.